This T cell receptor (beta chain) was observed in a study of blood T cell repertoires in COVID-19. Across the whole study: Specimens from acute and convalescent COVID-19 originated in the United States, Italy and Spain. From T cells, B-cell-depleted T cells, or PBMCs came the material, which was cDNA or gDNA.

This CDR3 is built from 19 residues. V shed 0 bases and J 0 bases; nucleotides not matched to a gene: 14. Germline V lookup: CDR1 SQVTM, CDR2 ANQGSEA. Original processing notes: From reference gene primer amplification, estimates of nucleated cell counts were derived. Generated by immunoSEQ multiplex PCR, the TCRdb table keeps only in-frame clones and is missing some. V and J calls and clone size come straight from that table; D and trimming were deduced from the DNA. Of about 76,000 clones listed, approximately 80% are singletons. The receptor's source is an elderly man with acute or convalescent COVID-19. The sample was peripheral blood. The chain carries TRBV29-1 and TRBJ1-1; 9 bases line up with TRBD1. The CDR3 spells CSVEDTEQTGGMVNTEAFF. The CDR3 DNA reads TGCAGCGTTGAAGATACCGAACAGACAGGGGGTATGGTGAACACTGAAGCTTTCTTT. Complete variable domain (other parts from reference TRBV29-1 and TRBJ1-1): SAVISQKPSRDICQRGTSLTIQCQVDSQVTMMFWYRQQPGQSLTLIATANQGSEATYESGFVIDKFPISRPNLTFSTLTVSNMSPEDSSIYLCSVEDTEQTGGMVNTEAFFGQGTRLTVV.